This T cell receptor (beta chain) was recovered during a study of cytomegalovirus exposure and HLA in healthy donors. For the study at large: The roughly 130 validation repertoires used the same platform as the approximately 700 first-cohort repertoires (as reported by a later analysis). Study observations and caveats: Testing in vitro showed a few CMV-associated chains specific for CMV antigens. Using the classifier, cytomegalovirus status was reportedly diagnosed with high specificity and sensitivity.

The CDR3 runs 17 residues. Germline V CDR1 and CDR2: MDHEN, SYDVKM. J was trimmed by 2 bases and V by 0 bases; bases with no gene match: 4. This clone was counted once. Its antigen is not known. Some clones are missing from TCRdb's copy, which holds only in-frame ones; the method was immunoSEQ multiplex PCR. The table records over 200,000 clones, about nine tenths of them present only once. The clonotype comes from a woman aged 18-29 years in good health and CMV-seropositive. The sequencing sample was made of PBMCs. The rearrangement uses TRBV28 and TRBJ2-4, with TRBD2 matching over 10 bases. The CDR3 sequence: CASSLWASGSSKNIQYF. The CDR3 bases are TGTGCCAGCAGTTTATGGGCTAGCGGGAGTTCCAAAAACATTCAGTACTTC.